Below, 25 T cell receptor beta chains from the same sample are listed, as sequenced in a study of T cells after yellow fever vaccination (dated by TCRdb to about 2019). The library was obtained by 5' RACE. The reads were generated on an Illumina HiSeq 2500. Using fastp trimming at Q25 and MiXCR clonotype assembly, TCRdb reanalyzed the public sequencing data and kept in-frame beta chains. Duplicate CDR3 protein sequences are folded into a single record with the most common DNA and genes. For this sample there are 250,000 or so distinct CDR3 sequences; less than 9% appear just once. Jointly, the top ten make up roughly 0.86% of the sample. In the paper's terms, the treatment or condition label means: live attenuated yellow fever vaccine strain. Specimen: CD4+ T cells sorted from PBMCs, collected 15 days after the yellow fever booster vaccination. Receptor source: a man under 40 who received the YFV17D yellow fever vaccine.

This clonotype has a handful of counts. The chain employs TRBV7-2 and TRBJ2-7, with D perhaps matching TRBD1 or TRBD2 (5 bases each). The CDR3 extends over 13 amino acids. Germline V CDR1 and CDR2: SGHTA, FQGNSA. The V and J ends lost 5 bases and 9 bases respectively, with 17 bases between them. CDR3 sequence reads: CASSLGTYRGQYF. CDR3 bases: TGTGCCAGCAGCCTGGGGACCTACCGGGGGCAGTACTTC.

This clonotype was recorded at least ten times. The chain links TRBV12-3 or TRBV12-4 to TRBJ2-1, with D possibly matching TRBD1 (6 bases). V lost 3 bases and J 2 bases, leaving 8 bases between the germline ends. The CDR3 is 14 amino acids. CDR3 sequence: CASSFKGAYNEQFF. In nucleotides, the CDR3 is TGTGCCAGCAGTTTCAAGGGGGCCTACAATGAGCAGTTCTTC.

The chain uses TRBV12-3 or TRBV12-4 and TRBJ1-2; D unresolved. The CDR3 extends over 14 amino acids. Trimming took off 6 bases at V and 8 bases at J, with 19 bases between the two ends. DNA of the CDR3: TGTGCCAGCAGCCTCTCGGGAGGGCTTCGCGGCTACACCTTC. Translating it yields CASSLSGGLRGYTF.

This clonotype was recorded many times. V usage is TRBV5-4 and J usage is TRBJ1-4; D is unclear. This CDR3 is built from 13 residues. Per germline, CDR1 SGHNT and CDR2 YYREEE (reference sequence). Trimming cost V 4 bases and J 8 bases, with 12 bases left between them. The CDR3 loop reads CASSRTLAEKLFF. The CDR3 DNA follows: TGTGCCAGCAGCCGGACCCTTGCGGAAAAACTGTTTTTT.

This clonotype was observed a handful of times. The genes are TRBV5-1 and TRBJ2-7; TRBD1 agrees at 9 bases. The CDR3 has 15 residues. In germline, CDR1 is SGHRS, CDR2 YFSETQ. Trimming removed 5 bases from V and 5 bases from J; junction bases left unmatched: 11. The CDR3 nucleotides read TGCGCCAGCAGTTTTGGGGGACAGGGCCTCAACGAGCAGTACTTC. It translates to CASSFGGQGLNEQYF.

Written as DNA, the CDR3 is TGTGCCAGCAGTTACCTCAGCGGGGGCACAGATACGCAGTATTTT. Residues: CASSYLSGGTDTQYF. The genes are TRBV6-2 or TRBV6-3 and TRBJ2-3, with 7 positions matching TRBD2. Germline loops: CDR1 MNHEY, CDR2 SVGEGT. J lost 1 base, V lost 2 bases, and 3 bases had no gene match. This CDR3 region has 15 residues.

This clonotype was found a few times. The gene calls are TRBV6-5 and TRBJ1-1, with D hard to call. Trimming pared 2 bases from V and 3 bases from J, leaving 19 bases between. The CDR3 length is 17 residues. Germline-derived CDR1 and CDR2 are MNHEY and SVGAGI. The CDR3 loop reads CASSYTRAAGSHTEAFF. CDR3 nucleotide sequence: TGTGCCAGCAGTTACACCCGGGCTGCGGGGTCGCACACTGAAGCTTTCTTT.

This clonotype was found many times. V is TRBV6-2 or TRBV6-3 and J is TRBJ2-1; 11 bases line up with TRBD2. V lost 5 bases to trimming and J lost 6 bases; unmatched junction nucleotides: 12. Germline V lookup: CDR1 MNHEY, CDR2 SVGEGT. This CDR3 has 17 residues. This CDR3 reads CASSGLAGEDRGNEQFF. For the CDR3, the DNA is TGTGCCAGCAGTGGACTAGCGGGTGAGGACCGAGGCAATGAGCAGTTCTTC.

This chain uses TRBV20-1 with TRBJ2-7; the D gene is possibly TRBD2 (5 bases). This CDR3 is 12 amino acids long. Germline loops: CDR1 DFQATT, CDR2 SNEGSKA (reference sequence). V was shortened by 1 base and J by 7 bases, with 11 bases between the two germline ends. DNA of the CDR3: TGCAGTGCTAGAGTCGGTCCGGGGGAGCAGTACTTC. Amino acid sequence: CSARVGPGEQYF.

This clonotype was observed a few times. The rearrangement uses TRBV7-2 and TRBJ2-2; D is uncertain. This CDR3 region has 14 residues. Trimming left V 6 bases short and J 6 bases short, with 14 bases between. Germline CDR1 reads SGHTA; CDR2 reads FQGNSA. The CDR3 loop is CASSLSSNAGELFF. DNA for the CDR3: TGTGCCAGCAGTCTATCAAGTAACGCCGGGGAGCTGTTTTTT.

The V gene is TRBV14, the J gene TRBJ2-1; the D call may be TRBD1 or TRBD2 (5 bases each). Trimming stripped 2 bases from V and 6 bases from J, with 17 bases between. Per germline, CDR1 SGHDN and CDR2 FVKESK. The CDR3 length is 16 residues. CDR3 amino acids: CASSQRLTGGRNEQFF. The CDR3 nucleotides read TGTGCCAGCAGCCAAAGGTTAACTGGGGGTCGCAATGAGCAGTTCTTC.

The rearrangement uses TRBV28 and TRBJ2-3; 7 positions agree with TRBD2. CDR1 MDHEN and CDR2 SYDVKM come from the germline V gene. V shed 9 bases, J shed 1 base, and the junction held 10 bases outside the gene matches. CDR3 length: 15 amino acids. The chain's CDR3 is CASWAPSGRTDTQYF. CDR3 DNA: TGTGCCAGTTGGGCCCCTAGCGGTCGCACAGATACGCAGTATTTT.

This clonotype was detected a few times. The chain couples TRBV10-1 to TRBJ1-6, with a weak D call TRBD1 (5 bases). The V gene's germline CDR1 is WNHNN and CDR2 SYGVQD (reference sequence). There are 14 residues in the CDR3. Between the trimmed V and J ends, which lost 5 bases and 10 bases, there was a span of 15 bases. CDR3 sequence (DNA): TGCGCCAGCAGTACAACGGGGACTGGATCACCCCTCCACTTT. Its translation is CASSTTGTGSPLHF.

This clonotype was recorded at least ten times. The chain carries TRBV7-3 and TRBJ2-3; D remains unclear. The CDR3 totals 14 residues. The ends were cut back, 2 bases at V and 3 bases at J, with 9 bases in the middle. In germline, CDR1 is SGHTA, CDR2 FQGTGA. The CDR3 loop reads CASSLSSRTDTQYF. The CDR3 DNA is TGTGCCAGCAGCTTATCGTCAAGAACAGATACGCAGTATTTT.

The chain joins TRBV10-3 to TRBJ2-5, with 11 bases fitting TRBD2. V lost 3 bases, J lost 9 bases, and 9 bases stayed unmatched. CDR3 length equals 15 residues. The germline CDR1 and CDR2 sequences are ENHRY and SYGVKD. Here the CDR3 reads CAISELAGDLGAQYF. The CDR3 region has the DNA TGTGCCATCAGTGAACTAGCGGGGGATCTCGGGGCCCAGTACTTC.

V gene TRBV15 combines with J gene TRBJ2-1; D is undetermined. Germline V gene lookup returns CDR1 LNHNV and CDR2 YYDKDF (reference sequence). V gave up 7 bases and J gave up 0 bases, with 7 bases separating them. The CDR3 is 13 residues long. The CDR3 nucleotides are TGTGCCACCAACGACGGCTCCTACAATGAGCAGTTCTTC. It specifies CATNDGSYNEQFF.

The rearrangement links TRBV20-1 to TRBJ2-7; D is tentatively TRBD1 or TRBD2 (8 bases each). Trimming left V 6 bases short and J 2 bases short, with 17 bases between. Germline V gene lookup returns CDR1 DFQATT and CDR2 SNEGSKA (reference sequence). The CDR3 has 14 amino acids. CDR3 DNA sequence: TGCAGTGCCCCGGGGGGGACAGGACCCTACGAGCAGTACTTC. It codes for CSAPGGTGPYEQYF.

This chain links TRBV7-2 with TRBJ2-2; 8 positions match TRBD2. The CDR3 length is 15 residues. V shed 6 bases and J 4 bases; nucleotides not matched to a gene: 7. Germline CDR1 reads SGHTA; CDR2 reads FQGNSA. This CDR3 is CASRSGLGGTGELFF. As DNA, the CDR3 is TGTGCCAGCAGATCGGGACTAGGGGGCACCGGGGAGCTGTTTTTT. Drawing the rest from reference TRBV7-2 and TRBJ2-2, the complete variable domain is GAGVSQSPSNKVTEKGKDVELRCDPISGHTALYWYRQSLGQGLEFLIYFQGNSAPDKSGLPSDRFSAERTGGSVSTLTIQRTQQEDSAVYLCASRSGLGGTGELFFGEGSRLTVL.

This clonotype has just a few counts. The chain links TRBV11-2 to TRBJ2-1; 12 bases are a match to TRBD2. V shed 5 bases and J 2 bases; nucleotides not matched to a gene: 7. Germline V gives CDR1 SGHAT, CDR2 FQNNGV. This CDR3 has 17 amino acids. CDR3 sequence reads: CASSPTSGSNPYNEQFF. The CDR3 DNA follows: TGTGCCAGCAGCCCGACTAGCGGGAGTAACCCCTACAATGAGCAGTTCTTC.

This clonotype was seen many times. The V and J genes are TRBV2 and TRBJ2-5; 8 bases agree with TRBD2. The germline V gene has CDR1 SNHLY and CDR2 FYNNEI. Trimming at V came to 8 bases and at J to 9 bases, leaving 8 bases not matched to a gene. The CDR3 loop spans 12 amino acids. The CDR3 spells CASGLAGVAQYF. CDR3 nucleotide sequence: TGTGCCAGCGGACTAGCCGGGGTGGCCCAGTACTTC.

The chain combines TRBV20-1 with TRBJ2-7; D gene uncertain. V lost 5 bases and J 2 bases, leaving 7 bases between the germline ends. CDR1 and CDR2 from the germline V gene are DFQATT and SNEGSKA (reference sequence). The CDR3 is 11 residues long. The CDR3 loop is CSAYGPYEQYF. In DNA, the CDR3 is TGCAGTGCTTACGGGCCCTACGAGCAGTACTTC.

In regard to this clonotype: The junction shows a germline mismatch at one end, possibly a read error. This chain links TRBV6-2 or TRBV6-3 with TRBJ1-5; D is uncertain. Germline V gene lookup returns CDR1 MNHEY and CDR2 SVGEGT. CDR3 length: 13 amino acids. CDR3 DNA sequence: TGTGCCAGCAAAGGACTAAGCAATCAGCCCCTGCATTTT. Translated: CASKGLSNQPLHF.

This clonotype was detected ten times or more. The chain combines TRBV28 with TRBJ2-7; D gene unclear. CDR1 and CDR2 (germline): MDHEN, SYDVKM. The length of the CDR3 is 15 residues. The germline V and J ends were trimmed by 2 bases and 2 bases, with 13 bases remaining between them. CDR3 DNA sequence: TGTGCCAGCAGTTTAGAGTACCTTAGAACCTACGAGCAGTACTTC. Its translation: CASSLEYLRTYEQYF.

This clonotype was detected many times. V is TRBV28 and J is TRBJ1-1; D ambiguous. The CDR3 runs 15 residues. V shed 3 bases and J shed 1 base, with 12 bases lying between them. Germline V gene data show CDR1 as MDHEN and CDR2 as SYDVKM. CDR3 protein: CASSLRGGWNTEAFF. CDR3 bases: TGTGCCAGCAGTTTGCGGGGAGGGTGGAACACTGAAGCTTTCTTT.

This clonotype was seen more than once but under ten times. This chain joins TRBV6-2 or TRBV6-3 and TRBJ2-1, with 9 bases identical to TRBD2. Germline assignment: CDR1 MNHEY and CDR2 SVGEGT. V lost 6 bases and J lost 0; bases outside the gene matches: 3. This CDR3 comprises 15 residues. The CDR3 DNA follows: TGTGCCAGCAGAAATAGCGGGAGCTCCTACAATGAGCAGTTCTTC. Translating gives CASRNSGSSYNEQFF.